The 14 T cell receptor beta chains below were found in one sample sequenced in a study of T cells in localized non-small cell lung cancer. Profiled with immunoSEQ multiplex PCR; TCRdb holds only in-frame clones, not every one. The repertoire includes around 41,000 clones, about nine tenths of them detected once, and roughly 2.7% sits in the top ten. The specimen was peripheral blood, collected before any cancer treatment. These receptors all stem from a female donor of 60 years or more with stage I squamous cell lung carcinoma.

The chain recombines TRBV30 with TRBJ2-7, with 10 bases matching TRBD2. The CDR3 runs to 15 residues. CDR1 is GTSNPN and CDR2 is SVGIG in the germline V gene (reference sequence). With 1 base clipped from V and 7 bases from J, the junction kept 10 bases outside the gene matches. The CDR3 sequence: CAWSGTSGTFREQYF. CDR3 nucleotides: TGTGCCTGGAGTGGGACTAGCGGAACATTCCGGGAGCAGTACTTC.

This clone occurred once. The genes are TRBV5-6 and TRBJ1-5, with TRBD1 identical over 11 bases. Germline assignment: CDR1 SGHDT and CDR2 YYEEEE. The CDR3 extends over 17 amino acids. Trimming at V came to 4 bases and at J to 3 bases, leaving 9 bases not matched to a gene. Here the CDR3 reads CASSRKDRGLLNQPQHF. The CDR3 DNA sequence: TGTGCCAGCAGCAGAAAGGACAGGGGGCTCCTCAATCAGCCCCAGCATTTT.

This chain joins TRBV19 and TRBJ1-2; unclear D gene. V was trimmed by 5 bases and J by 4 bases, leaving 11 bases between them. Germline-derived CDR1 and CDR2 are LNHDA and SQIVND (reference sequence). The CDR3 sequence is 13 residues long. The CDR3 loop is CASSRERIYGYTF. CDR3 nucleotide sequence: TGTGCCAGTAGTCGAGAACGGATCTATGGCTACACCTTC.

The V call is TRBV7-2, the J call TRBJ2-3; 7 bases are shared with TRBD2. V lost 0 bases, J lost 2 bases, and 5 bases stayed unmatched. This CDR3 contains 16 residues. The V gene's germline CDR1 is SGHTA and CDR2 FQGNSA. The chain's CDR3 is CASSLAPAGITDTQYF. Written as DNA, the CDR3 is TGTGCCAGCAGCTTAGCCCCAGCGGGAATCACAGATACGCAGTATTTT. The full variable domain, completed using reference TRBV7-2 and TRBJ2-3, is GAGVSQSPSNKVTEKGKDVELRCDPISGHTALYWYRQSLGQGLEFLIYFQGNSAPDKSGLPSDRFSAERTGGSVSTLTIQRTQQEDSAVYLCASSLAPAGITDTQYFGPGTRLTVL.

The V and J genes are TRBV10-3 and TRBJ1-2, with TRBD1 as a possible D gene (5 bases). The CDR3 sequence is 14 residues long. Between the trimmed V and J ends, which lost 6 bases and 3 bases, there was a span of 14 bases. Germline V lookup: CDR1 ENHRY, CDR2 SYGVKD. CDR3 region: CAIRAAGRDYGYTF. The CDR3 bases are TGTGCCATCAGAGCGGCAGGGAGGGACTATGGCTACACCTTC.

This rearrangement joins TRBV27 to TRBJ2-3, with D unclear. The CDR3 runs to 19 residues. V lost 0 bases and J 0 bases, leaving 19 bases between the germline ends. Germline V gene lookup returns CDR1 MNHEY and CDR2 SMNVEV (reference sequence). CDR3 in amino acids: CASSLSIVAWSSSTDTQYF. The CDR3 region has the DNA TGTGCCAGCAGTTTATCGATAGTAGCTTGGAGTTCTAGCACAGATACGCAGTATTTT.

V gene TRBV6-5 combines with J gene TRBJ1-2, with a tentative D call TRBD1 (5 bases). Germline CDR1 is MNHEY and CDR2 is SVGAGI. V lost 2 bases and J lost 5, with 12 bases in between. CDR3 size: 14 residues. The CDR3 DNA is TGTGCCAGCAGTTACGGAAGGGGCGAATATGGCTACACCTTC. It is translated as CASSYGRGEYGYTF.

V and J are TRBV13 and TRBJ2-7; D call uncertain. Germline V lookup: CDR1 PRHDT, CDR2 FYEKMQ (reference sequence). This CDR3 spans 11 amino acids. V lost 5 bases to trimming and J lost 7 bases, with 9 bases between them. CDR3 in amino acids: CASSAVGEQYF. CDR3 bases: TGTGCCAGCAGCGCGGTTGGAGAGCAGTACTTC. Looking up the rest from reference TRBV13 and TRBJ2-7 gives the full variable domain: AAGVIQSPRHLIKEKRETATLKCYPIPRHDTVYWYQQGPGQDPQFLISFYEKMQSDKGSIPDRFSAQQFSDYHSELNMSSLELGDSALYFCASSAVGEQYFGPGTRLTVT.

This sequence joins TRBV15 and TRBJ2-3; no reliable D call. CDR3 length equals 13 residues. Germline CDR1 is LNHNV and CDR2 is YYDKDF (reference sequence). Trimming shortened V by 2 bases and J by 4 bases, and 7 bases separated the two germline ends. The CDR3 sequence is CATSRNLADTQYF. CDR3 coding DNA: TGTGCCACCAGCAGAAATTTAGCAGATACGCAGTATTTT.

The J gene is TRBJ2-2, the V gene TRBV10-1, with 8 bases lining up with TRBD2. The CDR3 is 14 residues long. Germline loops: CDR1 WNHNN, CDR2 SYGVQD (reference sequence). Trimming removed 9 bases from V and 4 bases from J; junction bases left unmatched: 7. CDR3 coding DNA: TGCGCCAGTAAAGCGGGAGCGGGCACCGGGGAGCTGTTTTTT. This codes for CASKAGAGTGELFF.

The chain recombines TRBV11-3 with TRBJ1-1; D is ambiguous. Germline V gene data show CDR1 as SGHNT and CDR2 as YENEEA. V dropped 0 bases and J dropped 3 bases, with 8 bases sitting between them. CDR3 length: 14 amino acids. The CDR3 nucleotides read TGTGCCAGCAGCTTAGATGGCGTATACACTGAAGCTTTCTTT. Protein sequence: CASSLDGVYTEAFF.

The rearrangement joins TRBV15 to TRBJ1-5; D is undetermined. V lost 0 bases, J lost 11 bases, and 8 bases lay in between. In germline, CDR1 is LNHNV, CDR2 YYDKDF (reference sequence). The CDR3 totals 12 residues. Here the CDR3 DNA reads TGTGCCACCAGCAGAGATCTAAGAACCCAGCATTTT. Residues: CATSRDLRTQHF.

This CDR3 reads CASSSGQGAYKNIQYF. CDR3 nucleotide sequence: TGTGCCAGCAGCTCCGGACAGGGGGCCTACAAAAACATTCAGTACTTC. The J gene is TRBJ2-4, the V gene TRBV5-8; 11 bases agree with TRBD1. There are 16 residues in the CDR3. Trimming at V came to 3 bases and at J to 3 bases, leaving 5 bases not matched to a gene. The germline V gene encodes CDR1 SGHTS and CDR2 YDEGEE.

This clone was seen once. This chain links TRBV5-1 with TRBJ1-2; TRBD1 might be the D (5 bases). Trimming removed 3 bases from V and 4 bases from J, with 10 bases in between. The CDR3 contains 13 residues. Germline V gene lookup returns CDR1 SGHRS and CDR2 YFSETQ. CDR3 region: CASSSQASYGYTF. DNA of the CDR3: TGCGCCAGCAGCTCACAGGCTTCCTATGGCTACACCTTC. The full variable domain, its missing parts supplied by reference TRBV5-1 and TRBJ1-2, is KAGVTQTPRYLIKTRGQQVTLSCSPISGHRSVSWYQQTPGQGLQFLFEYFSETQRNKGNFPGRFSGRQFSNSRSEMNVSTLELGDSALYLCASSSQASYGYTFGSGTRLTVV.